This entry concerns a single TCR beta chain. Germline assignment: CDR1 SEHNR and CDR2 FQNEAQ (reference sequence). Trimming stripped 5 bases from V and 2 bases from J, with 15 bases between. This CDR3 has 15 amino acids. This specimen comes from a study of blood T cell repertoires in COVID-19. In the study overall: COVID-19 samples collected from the United States, Italy and Spain covered acute and convalescent phases. PBMCs, B-cell-depleted T cells, or T cells were the source of the cDNA or gDNA that made up the material.

Original methodology: Reference gene primers were amplified, and this amplification served to estimate nucleated cell counts. Generated by immunoSEQ multiplex PCR, the TCRdb table keeps only in-frame clones and is missing some. V, J and clone size reflect that table, while D and trimming were determined from the DNA. The table shows about 22,000 clones, with approximately 80% occurring only once. The receptor was derived from an elderly man with active or convalescent COVID-19. The gene calls are TRBV7-9 and TRBJ1-1, with D possibly being TRBD1 (5 bases). Material: peripheral blood. CDR3 region: CASSPAGPLNTEAFF. The CDR3, as DNA: TGTGCCAGCAGCCCCGCGGGGCCTTTAAACACTGAAGCTTTCTTT.